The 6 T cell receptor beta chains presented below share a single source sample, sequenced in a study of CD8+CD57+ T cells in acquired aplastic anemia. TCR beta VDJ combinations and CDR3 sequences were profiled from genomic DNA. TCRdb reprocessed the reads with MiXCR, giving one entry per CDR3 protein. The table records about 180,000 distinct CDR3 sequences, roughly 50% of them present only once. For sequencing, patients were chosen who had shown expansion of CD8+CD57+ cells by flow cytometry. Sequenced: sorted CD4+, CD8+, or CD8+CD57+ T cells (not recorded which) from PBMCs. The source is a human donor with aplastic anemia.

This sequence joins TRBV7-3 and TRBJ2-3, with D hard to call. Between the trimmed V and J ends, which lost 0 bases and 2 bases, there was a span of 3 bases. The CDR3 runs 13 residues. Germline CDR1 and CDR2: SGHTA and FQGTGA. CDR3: CASSLTHTDTQYF. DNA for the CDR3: TGTGCCAGCAGCTTAACTCACACAGATACGCAGTATTTT.

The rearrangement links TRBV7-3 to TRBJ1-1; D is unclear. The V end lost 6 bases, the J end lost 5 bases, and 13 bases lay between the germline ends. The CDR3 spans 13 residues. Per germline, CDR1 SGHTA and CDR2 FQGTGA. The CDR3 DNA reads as TGTGCCAGCAGTCCCGAGCTGAGGACTGAAGCTTTCTTT. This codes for CASSPELRTEAFF.

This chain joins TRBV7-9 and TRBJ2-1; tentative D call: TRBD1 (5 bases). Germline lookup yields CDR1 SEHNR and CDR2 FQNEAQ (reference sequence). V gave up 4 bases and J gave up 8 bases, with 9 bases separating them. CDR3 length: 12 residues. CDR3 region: CASSSQAYEQFF. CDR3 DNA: TGTGCCAGCAGCTCACAGGCTTATGAGCAGTTCTTC. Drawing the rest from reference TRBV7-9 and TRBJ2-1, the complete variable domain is DTGVSQNPRHKITKRGQNVTFRCDPISEHNRLYWYRQTLGQGPEFLTYFQNEAQLEKSRLLSDRFSAERPKGSFSTLEIQRTEQGDSAMYLCASSSQAYEQFFGPGTRLTVL.

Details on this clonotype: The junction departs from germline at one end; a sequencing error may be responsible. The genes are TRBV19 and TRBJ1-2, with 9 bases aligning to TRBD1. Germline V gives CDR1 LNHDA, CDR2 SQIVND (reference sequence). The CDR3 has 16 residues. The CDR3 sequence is CASSISRGQGGHGYTF. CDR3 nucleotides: TGTGCCAGTAGTATAAGTCGGGGACAGGGAGGACATGGCTACACTTTC.

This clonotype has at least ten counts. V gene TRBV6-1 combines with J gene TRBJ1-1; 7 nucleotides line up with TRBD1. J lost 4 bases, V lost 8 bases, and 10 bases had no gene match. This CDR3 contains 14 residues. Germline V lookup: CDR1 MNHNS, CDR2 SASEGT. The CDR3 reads CASRSRQGGTEAFF. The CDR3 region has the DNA TGTGCCAGCCGAAGTAGACAGGGTGGCACTGAAGCTTTCTTT.

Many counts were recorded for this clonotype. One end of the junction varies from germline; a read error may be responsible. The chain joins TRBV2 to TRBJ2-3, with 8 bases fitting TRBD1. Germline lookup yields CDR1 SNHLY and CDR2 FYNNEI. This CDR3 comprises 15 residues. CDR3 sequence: CASSLDRGHTNTQYF. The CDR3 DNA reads TGTGCCAGCAGTCTAGACAGGGGTCACACAAATACGCAGTATTTT.